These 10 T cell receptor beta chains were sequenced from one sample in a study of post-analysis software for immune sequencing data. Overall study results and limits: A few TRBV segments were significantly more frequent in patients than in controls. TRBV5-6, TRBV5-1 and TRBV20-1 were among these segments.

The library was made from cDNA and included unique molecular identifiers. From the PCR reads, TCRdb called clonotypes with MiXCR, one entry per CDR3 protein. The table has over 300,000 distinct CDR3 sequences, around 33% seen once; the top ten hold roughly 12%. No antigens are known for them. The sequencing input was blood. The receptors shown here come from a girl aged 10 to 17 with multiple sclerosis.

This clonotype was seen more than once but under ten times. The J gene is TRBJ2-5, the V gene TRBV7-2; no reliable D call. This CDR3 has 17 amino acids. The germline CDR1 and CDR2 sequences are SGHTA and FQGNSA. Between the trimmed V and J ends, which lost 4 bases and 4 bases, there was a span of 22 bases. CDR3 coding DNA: TGTGCCAGCAGCTCCGTCGATCACTCCCGGTATGGAGAGACCCAGTACTTC. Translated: CASSSVDHSRYGETQYF.

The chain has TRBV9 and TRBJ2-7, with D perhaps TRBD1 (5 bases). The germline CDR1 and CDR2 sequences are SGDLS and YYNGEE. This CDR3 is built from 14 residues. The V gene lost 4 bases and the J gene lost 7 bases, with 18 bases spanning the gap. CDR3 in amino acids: CASSPSGALGEQYF. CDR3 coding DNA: TGTGCCAGCAGCCCAAGTGGGGCTTTAGGGGAGCAGTACTTC.

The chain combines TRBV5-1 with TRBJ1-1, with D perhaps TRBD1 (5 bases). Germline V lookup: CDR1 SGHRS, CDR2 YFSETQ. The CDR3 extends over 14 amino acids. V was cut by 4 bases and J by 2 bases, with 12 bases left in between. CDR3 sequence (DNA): TGCGCCAGCAGCCCGGGGACTACTAACACTGAAGCTTTCTTT. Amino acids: CASSPGTTNTEAFF.

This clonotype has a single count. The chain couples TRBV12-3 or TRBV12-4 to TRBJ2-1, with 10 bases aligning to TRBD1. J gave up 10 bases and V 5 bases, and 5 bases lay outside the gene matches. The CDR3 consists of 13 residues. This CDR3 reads CASSRGQGYEQFF. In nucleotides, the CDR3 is TGTGCCAGCAGTAGGGGACAGGGGTACGAGCAGTTCTTC.

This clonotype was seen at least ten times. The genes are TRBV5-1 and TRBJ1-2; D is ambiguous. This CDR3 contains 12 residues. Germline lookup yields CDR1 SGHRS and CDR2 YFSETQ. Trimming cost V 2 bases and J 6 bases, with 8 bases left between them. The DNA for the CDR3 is TGCGCCAGCAGCTTTGAAACGGATGGCTACACCTTC. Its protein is CASSFETDGYTF. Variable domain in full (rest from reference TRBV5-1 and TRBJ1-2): KAGVTQTPRYLIKTRGQQVTLSCSPISGHRSVSWYQQTPGQGLQFLFEYFSETQRNKGNFPGRFSGRQFSNSRSEMNVSTLELGDSALYLCASSFETDGYTFGSGTRLTVV.

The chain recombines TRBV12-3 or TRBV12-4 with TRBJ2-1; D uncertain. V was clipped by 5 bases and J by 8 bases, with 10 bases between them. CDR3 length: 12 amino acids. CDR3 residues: CASSLTLHEQFF. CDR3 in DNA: TGTGCCAGCAGTCTTACCCTCCATGAGCAGTTCTTC.

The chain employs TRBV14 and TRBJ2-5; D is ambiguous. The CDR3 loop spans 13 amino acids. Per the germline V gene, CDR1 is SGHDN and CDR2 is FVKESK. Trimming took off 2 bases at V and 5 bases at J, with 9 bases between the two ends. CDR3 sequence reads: CASSQYYRETQYF. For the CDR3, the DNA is TGTGCCAGCAGCCAATACTACCGCGAGACCCAGTACTTC. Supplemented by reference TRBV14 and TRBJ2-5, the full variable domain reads EAGVTQFPSHSVIEKGQTVTLRCDPISGHDNLYWYRRVMGKEIKFLLHFVKESKQDESGMPNNRFLAERTGGTYSTLKVQPAELEDSGVYFCASSQYYRETQYFGPGTRLLVL.

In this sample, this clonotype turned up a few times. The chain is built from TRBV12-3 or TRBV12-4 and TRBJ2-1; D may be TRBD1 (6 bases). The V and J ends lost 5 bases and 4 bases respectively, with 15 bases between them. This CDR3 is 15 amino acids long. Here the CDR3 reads CASSRPGQYYNEQFF. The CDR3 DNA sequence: TGTGCCAGCAGTCGCCCAGGACAGTATTACAATGAGCAGTTCTTC.

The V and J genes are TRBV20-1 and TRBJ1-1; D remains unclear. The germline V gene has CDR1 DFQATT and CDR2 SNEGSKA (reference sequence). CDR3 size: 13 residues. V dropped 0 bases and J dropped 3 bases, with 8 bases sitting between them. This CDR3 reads CSARESTYTEAFF. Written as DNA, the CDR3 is TGCAGTGCTAGAGAATCGACCTACACTGAAGCTTTCTTT.

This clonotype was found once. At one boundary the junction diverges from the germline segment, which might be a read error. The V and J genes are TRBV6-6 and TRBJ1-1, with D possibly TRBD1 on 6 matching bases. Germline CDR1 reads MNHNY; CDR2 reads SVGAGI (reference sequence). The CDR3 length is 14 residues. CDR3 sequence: CTSSSGGGNTEAFF. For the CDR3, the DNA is TGTACCAGCAGTTCTGGGGGCGGGAACACTGAAGCTTTCTTT.